This TCR beta chain was documented in a study of blood T cells in healthy people across ages. Sample-barcoded 5' priming and a J-beta primer mix drove a second PCR of 7 to 11 cycles. MiXCR was run by TCRdb on the 5' RACE reads, yielding one entry per CDR3 protein. The sample consists of hundreds of thousands of distinct CDR3 sequences, more than 25% of them appearing once. Trimming removed 3 bases at V and 5 bases at J, with 10 bases between. The CDR3 contains 13 residues. Germline CDR1 and CDR2: SGHTA and FQGNSA. This clonotype was seen repeatedly, ten times or more. The antigen is not known. Regarding the study as a whole: In long-lived donors, naive CD4+ cell counts and diversity exceeded those of aged donors.

V is TRBV7-2 and J is TRBJ2-5; the D gene is possibly TRBD2 (5 bases). This TCR was sampled from a woman older than 75 in good health. Source material: blood. The CDR3 loop reads CASSFGSGETQYF. CDR3 in DNA: TGTGCCAGCAGCTTTGGATCGGGGGAGACCCAGTACTTC.